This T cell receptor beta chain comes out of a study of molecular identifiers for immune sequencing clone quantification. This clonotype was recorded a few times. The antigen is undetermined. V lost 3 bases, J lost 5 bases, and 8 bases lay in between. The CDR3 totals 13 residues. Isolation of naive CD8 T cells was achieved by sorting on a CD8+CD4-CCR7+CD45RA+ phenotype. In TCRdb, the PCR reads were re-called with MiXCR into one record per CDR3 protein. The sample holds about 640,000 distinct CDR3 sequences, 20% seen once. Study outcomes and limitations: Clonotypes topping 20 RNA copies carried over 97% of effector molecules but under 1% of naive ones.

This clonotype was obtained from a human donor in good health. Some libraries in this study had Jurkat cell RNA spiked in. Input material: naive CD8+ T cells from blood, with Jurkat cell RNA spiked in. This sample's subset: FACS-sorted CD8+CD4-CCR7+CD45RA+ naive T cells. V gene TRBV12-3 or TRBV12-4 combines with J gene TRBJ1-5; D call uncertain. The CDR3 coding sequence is TGTGCCAGCAGTTTTAGGCAGGATCAGCCCCAGCATTTT. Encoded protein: CASSFRQDQPQHF.